The 17 T cell receptor beta chains listed next were all sequenced from one sample in a study of graft-versus-host responses after intestinal transplantation. Their specific antigens are unknown. TCRdb's table, derived via immunoSEQ multiplex PCR, lists solely in-frame clones and lacks some. This sample has 70,000 to 95,000 clones, with around 93% found just once. The sample consisted of unstimulated CD8+ T cells sorted from spleen or lymph node cells, taken before transplant. Receptors were obtained from a human donor who was the organ donor for an intestinal transplant.

This sequence joins TRBV29-1 and TRBJ2-2, with 8 bases that match TRBD1. This CDR3 is 14 amino acids long. V trimming: 7 bases; J trimming: 4 bases; junction bases outside the gene matches: 8. Germline V lookup: CDR1 SQVTM, CDR2 ANQGSEA. CDR3 DNA: TGCAGCGCCGTTGGACAGGGTTTCACCGGGGAGCTGTTTTTT. It yields the protein CSAVGQGFTGELFF.

V is TRBV9 and J is TRBJ2-7; perhaps TRBD2 as D (5 bases). CDR3 length: 14 residues. Trimming left V 3 bases short and J 6 bases short, with 16 bases between. Germline CDR1 SGDLS, CDR2 YYNGEE. The CDR3 sequence: CASSAALRGSEQYF. The DNA for the CDR3 is TGTGCCAGCAGCGCCGCCCTTCGGGGATCCGAGCAGTACTTC.

This rearrangement joins TRBV27 to TRBJ2-7; 15 bases are shared with TRBD2. Germline V gene lookup returns CDR1 MNHEY and CDR2 SMNVEV (reference sequence). This CDR3 spans 18 amino acids. The trim removed 4 bases at V and 1 base at J, leaving 8 bases unmatched. DNA of the CDR3: TGTGCCAGCAGTTCCCCGGGACTAGCGGGAGGCATATCCTACGAGCAGTACTTC. Translating it yields CASSSPGLAGGISYEQYF.

V is TRBV20-1 and J is TRBJ2-1; D ambiguous. The germline V gene has CDR1 DFQATT and CDR2 SNEGSKA (reference sequence). The CDR3 has 9 residues. V was shortened by 4 bases and J by 9 bases, with 4 bases between the two germline ends. CDR3 region: CSATGEQFF. CDR3 nucleotides: TGCAGTGCTACGGGTGAGCAGTTCTTC.

The chain carries TRBV4-1 and TRBJ1-1, with TRBD1 as a possible D gene (5 bases). The CDR3 has 14 residues. Per germline, CDR1 MGHRA and CDR2 YSYEKL. V dropped 4 bases and J dropped 4 bases, with 13 bases sitting between them. This CDR3 reads CASSPHQGGTEAFF. The DNA of the CDR3 is TGCGCCAGCAGCCCCCATCAGGGCGGCACTGAAGCTTTCTTT.

J is TRBJ2-3 and V is TRBV11-2; 9 nucleotides match TRBD1. This CDR3 contains 14 residues. Germline CDR1 and CDR2: SGHAT and FQNNGV. With 2 bases clipped from V and 5 bases from J, the junction kept 2 bases outside the gene matches. DNA for the CDR3: TGTGCCAGCAGCTTACTGACAGGGGGAGATACGCAGTATTTT. Translating it yields CASSLLTGGDTQYF.

The chain links TRBV27 to TRBJ2-2; tentative D call: TRBD2 (5 bases). The CDR3 runs to 15 residues. Germline assignment: CDR1 MNHEY and CDR2 SMNVEV (reference sequence). With 3 bases removed from V and 6 bases from J, the gap between germline ends came to 14 bases. Written as DNA, the CDR3 is TGTGCCAGCAGTTTTCAGAGGAGGTCCGCCGGGGAGCTGTTTTTT. This codes for CASSFQRRSAGELFF.

This chain uses TRBV7-9 with TRBJ1-1, with 7 bases fitting TRBD1. The CDR3 spans 14 residues. From germline, CDR1 is SEHNR and CDR2 FQNEAQ (reference sequence). The J segment lost 3 bases and the V segment lost 3 bases, leaving 4 bases of the junction unmatched. The CDR3 sequence is CASSFYRGYTEAFF. As DNA, the CDR3 is TGTGCCAGCAGCTTTTACAGGGGTTACACTGAAGCTTTCTTT.

V usage is TRBV15 and J usage is TRBJ1-6, with a tentative D call TRBD1 (5 bases). Trimming removed 1 base from V and 7 bases from J, with 11 bases in between. Per the germline V gene, CDR1 is LNHNV and CDR2 is YYDKDF (reference sequence). This CDR3 comprises 15 residues. Here the CDR3 reads CATSRAKGWNSPLHF. The CDR3 DNA reads as TGTGCCACCAGCAGAGCTAAGGGGTGGAATTCACCCCTCCACTTT.

The chain employs TRBV9 and TRBJ2-2; 10 positions agree with TRBD1. Germline loops: CDR1 SGDLS, CDR2 YYNGEE. J lost 3 bases, V lost 0 bases, and 2 bases had no gene match. CDR3 length: 16 residues. CDR3 DNA sequence: TGTGCCAGCAGCGTAGGGACAGGGGGAGACACCGGGGAGCTGTTTTTT. Amino acids: CASSVGTGGDTGELFF.

This chain's CDR3 is CASSPTTKTYNEQFF. The DNA of the CDR3 is TGTGCCAGCAGCCCGACGACAAAAACCTACAATGAGCAGTTCTTC. V is TRBV5-4 and J is TRBJ2-1; D unresolved. The CDR3 length is 15 residues. Trimming took off 4 bases at V and 2 bases at J, with 13 bases between the two ends. CDR1 and CDR2 (germline): SGHNT, YYREEE (reference sequence).

The chain joins TRBV5-8 to TRBJ2-7; perhaps TRBD1 as D (6 bases). The CDR3 is 17 residues long. Trimming removed 4 bases at V and 2 bases at J, with 22 bases between. Germline V CDR1 and CDR2: SGHTS, YDEGEE. CDR3 sequence reads: CASSPGRSRGHPYEQYF. In nucleotides, the CDR3 is TGTGCCAGCAGCCCCGGACGAAGCAGGGGACACCCCTACGAGCAGTACTTC.

The CDR3 here is CASSHNSGNTEAFF. CDR3 coding DNA: TGCGCCAGCAGCCATAACTCGGGGAACACTGAAGCTTTCTTT. The J gene is TRBJ1-1, the V gene TRBV4-1, with D hard to call. The CDR3 runs to 14 residues. V was pared by 3 bases and J by 1 base, with 9 bases between. In germline, CDR1 is MGHRA, CDR2 YSYEKL.

The J gene is TRBJ1-6, the V gene TRBV19; the match to TRBD1 covers 7 bases. The junction had 5 bases not matched to a gene; V was cut back by 5 bases and J by 10 bases. CDR1 and CDR2 from the germline V gene are LNHDA and SQIVND (reference sequence). The CDR3 is 13 amino acids. CDR3 loop: CASSGTGVSPLHF. In nucleotides, the CDR3 is TGTGCCAGTAGTGGCACAGGGGTATCACCCCTCCACTTT.

This clone was observed once. The chain joins TRBV7-3 to TRBJ2-3; the match to TRBD2 covers 7 bases. CDR3 size: 13 residues. J lost 6 bases, V lost 8 bases, and 8 bases had no gene match. Germline lookup yields CDR1 SGHTA and CDR2 FQGTGA. In DNA form, the CDR3 reads TGTGCCAGCTCCCCTGGGGAGGGGGATACGCAGTATTTT. This translates into CASSPGEGDTQYF.

This chain uses TRBV5-8 with TRBJ2-7, with no clear D. Trimming removed 4 bases at V and 4 bases at J, with 12 bases between. Germline V lookup: CDR1 SGHTS, CDR2 YDEGEE. CDR3 size: 13 residues. CDR3 sequence: CASSPESRYEQYF. The DNA for the CDR3 is TGTGCCAGCAGCCCAGAGTCCAGGTACGAGCAGTACTTC.

This chain connects TRBV19 to TRBJ1-2; 8 nucleotides line up with TRBD1. The CDR3 runs 16 residues. The junction had 14 bases not matched to a gene; V was cut back by 7 bases and J by 4 bases. From germline, CDR1 is LNHDA and CDR2 SQIVND (reference sequence). The CDR3 sequence: CASTVWGQEYGYGYTF. CDR3 in DNA: TGTGCCAGTACGGTATGGGGACAGGAGTATGGCTATGGCTACACCTTC.